Listed below are T cell receptor beta chains from one sample, sequenced in a study of CD8 T cells in ankylosing spondylitis. TCRdb independently ran MiXCR on the 5' RACE reads; one entry per CDR3 protein. The sample holds more than 600,000 distinct CDR3 sequences; around 17% are singletons and the top ten take roughly a fifth. The material sequenced was blood, either unsorted or a sorted T cell fraction (not recorded which). Source of these receptors: a male donor with ankylosing spondylitis. Each CDR3 is given with its conserved first and last residue. A D gene is named only where the DNA matches it firmly. Expanded clones get a size class; other rows say once, few or many, or leave the size out.

CDR3 protein: CATSRAGQGPLYEQYF; CDR3 DNA: TGTGCCACCAGCAGAGCCGGGCAGGGTCCCCTCTACGAGCAGTACTTC; clone size: NA; D gene: NA; J gene: TRBJ2-7; V gene: TRBV15; CDR3 length: 16
CDR3 protein: CASSLVGGQVDEQFF; CDR3 DNA: TGTGCCAGCAGCTTAGTGGGGGGGCAGGTTGATGAGCAGTTCTTC; clone size: NA; D gene: NA; J gene: TRBJ2-1; V gene: TRBV11-2; CDR3 length: 15
CDR3 protein: CATSESTSGRTGEQFF; CDR3 DNA: TGTGCCACCAGTGAATCAACTAGCGGGAGGACGGGTGAGCAGTTCTTC; clone size: NA; D gene: TRBD2; J gene: TRBJ2-1; V gene: TRBV24-1; CDR3 length: 16
CDR3 protein: CASSQGPSRADTEAFF; CDR3 DNA: TGTGCCAGCAGCCAAGGTCCGAGCAGGGCGGACACTGAAGCTTTCTTT; clone size: many; D gene: NA; J gene: TRBJ1-1; V gene: TRBV4-2; CDR3 length: 16
CDR3 protein: CASSPSYSPLHF; CDR3 DNA: TGTGCCAGCAGCCCCAGTTATTCACCCCTCCACTTT; clone size: NA; D gene: NA; J gene: TRBJ1-6; V gene: TRBV7-2; CDR3 length: 12
CDR3 protein: CASSPGGSNTEAFF; CDR3 DNA: TGTGCCAGCAGCCCAGGGGGGTCGAACACTGAAGCTTTCTTT; clone size: NA; D gene: TRBD1; J gene: TRBJ1-1; V gene: TRBV12-3/TRBV12-4; CDR3 length: 14
CDR3 protein: CASSLEVRGQGLGEQYF; CDR3 DNA: TGTGCCAGCAGCTTAGAGGTGCGTGGACAGGGTCTGGGCGAGCAGTACTTC; clone size: few; D gene: TRBD1; J gene: TRBJ2-7; V gene: TRBV7-9; CDR3 length: 17
CDR3 protein: CASSLPLAGVSSYNEQFF; CDR3 DNA: TGCGCCAGCAGCTTACCCCTAGCGGGGGTCTCCTCCTACAATGAGCAGTTCTTC; clone size: few; D gene: TRBD2; J gene: TRBJ2-1; V gene: TRBV5-1; CDR3 length: 18
CDR3 protein: CASSLLASGAGTYNEQFF; CDR3 DNA: TGTGCCAGCAGCTTATTAGCTAGCGGAGCCGGCACCTACAATGAGCAGTTCTTC; clone size: few; D gene: TRBD2; J gene: TRBJ2-1; V gene: TRBV7-7; CDR3 length: 18
CDR3 protein: CASSLMAGQGRLSNTGELFF; CDR3 DNA: TGTGCCAGCAGCTTAATGGCGGGACAGGGGCGCCTTTCAAACACCGGGGAGCTGTTTTTT; clone size: few; D gene: TRBD1; J gene: TRBJ2-2; V gene: TRBV7-3; CDR3 length: 20
CDR3 protein: CASSLSGTAPNYGYTF; CDR3 DNA: TGTGCCAGCAGTCTCTCCGGGACAGCCCCGAACTATGGCTACACCTTC; clone size: NA; D gene: TRBD1; J gene: TRBJ1-2; V gene: TRBV12-3/TRBV12-4; CDR3 length: 16
CDR3 protein: CASSHKGSGTYNEQFF; CDR3 DNA: TGTGCCAGCAGCCATAAGGGTAGCGGGACCTACAATGAGCAGTTCTTC; clone size: few; D gene: TRBD2; J gene: TRBJ2-1; V gene: TRBV7-9; CDR3 length: 16
CDR3 protein: CASSEHGTLSYYGYTF; CDR3 DNA: TGTGCCAGCAGTGAGCACGGGACACTATCTTACTATGGCTACACCTTC; clone size: few; D gene: NA; J gene: TRBJ1-2; V gene: TRBV25-1; CDR3 length: 16